Following are 22 T cell receptor beta chains from one sample sequenced in a study of beta chain features in type 1 diabetes. What these receptors recognize is not known. Study-level points and caveats: A moderate, significant TCRB CDR3 shortening appeared in type 1 diabetes across four CD4+ subsets.

Since all of the isolated RNA was reverse transcribed, expressed TCRB transcripts were what got sequenced. Profiled with immunoSEQ multiplex PCR; TCRdb holds only in-frame clones, not every one. The sample holds hundreds of thousands of clones; over 12% are singletons and the top ten take around 0.015%. The sample consisted of naive CD4+ T cells from blood. These receptors were obtained from a man between 18 and 35 years old with type 1 diabetes.

This clone was found a few times. This chain uses TRBV11-2 with TRBJ2-1; a possible D gene is TRBD2 (6 bases). Germline V gene lookup returns CDR1 SGHAT and CDR2 FQNNGV. The ends were cut back, 4 bases at V and 7 bases at J, with 14 bases in the middle. The CDR3 totals 14 residues. CDR3 bases: TGTGCCAGCAGCTCCCTGACTAGTACGAATGAGCAGTTCTTC. It specifies CASSSLTSTNEQFF.

The chain has TRBV11-2 and TRBJ1-1; no definite D call. V lost 1 base and J lost 1, with 7 bases in between. Germline lookup yields CDR1 SGHAT and CDR2 FQNNGV. The CDR3 contains 14 residues. The CDR3 DNA sequence: TGTGCCAGCAGCTTAGTGACGGGGAACACTGAAGCTTTCTTT. Amino acid sequence: CASSLVTGNTEAFF.

This clone has a handful of counts. The chain is built from TRBV19 and TRBJ2-5; no clear D gene. V was clipped by 4 bases and J by 1 base, with 10 bases between them. There are 14 residues in the CDR3. Germline V gives CDR1 LNHDA, CDR2 SQIVND (reference sequence). As DNA, the CDR3 is TGTGCCAGTAGTACCAGGTTCGCCCAAGAGACCCAGTACTTC. Amino acid sequence: CASSTRFAQETQYF.

The V and J genes are TRBV30 and TRBJ1-6; no clear D gene. Per the germline V gene, CDR1 is GTSNPN and CDR2 is SVGIG (reference sequence). There are 13 residues in the CDR3. Deletions cut 2 bases from V and 4 bases from J, with 6 bases between. In DNA, the CDR3 is TGTGCCTGGAGTACTGAATATAATTCACCCCTCCACTTT. As protein: CAWSTEYNSPLHF.

This clone was seen a handful of times. The chain is built from TRBV19 and TRBJ2-1; D may be TRBD1 (5 bases). The germline gives CDR1 LNHDA, CDR2 SQIVND (reference sequence). V was pared by 11 bases and J by 5 bases, with 22 bases between. CDR3 length: 15 amino acids. CDR3 in DNA: TGTGCCTCAGACCCCCTCAGGGTTTTCCACAATGAGCAGTTCTTC. Residues: CASDPLRVFHNEQFF.

The chain employs TRBV5-1 and TRBJ1-1; possibly TRBD1 for D (5 bases). Deletions cut 0 bases from V and 4 bases from J, with 16 bases between. Germline V gene data show CDR1 as SGHRS and CDR2 as YFSETQ. This CDR3 is built from 16 residues. The chain's CDR3 is CASSLAVRGGTTEAFF. As DNA, the CDR3 is TGCGCCAGCAGCTTGGCCGTGCGGGGAGGGACCACTGAAGCTTTCTTT.

This clone showed up just a few times. Different DNA sequences within this sample yield the same CDR3. V gene TRBV30 combines with J gene TRBJ2-1, with a weak D call TRBD1 (5 bases). This CDR3 contains 13 residues. CDR1 is GTSNPN, CDR2 SVGIG, per germline (reference sequence). V shed 4 bases and J shed 0 bases, with 7 bases lying between them. For the CDR3, the DNA is TGTGCCTGGAATAGGGGCTCCTACAATGAGCAGTTCTTC. The encoded protein is CAWNRGSYNEQFF.

Comments on this clone: Other DNA sequences in this specimen translate into the identical CDR3. The J gene is TRBJ2-4, the V gene TRBV5-1; 8 nucleotides line up with TRBD1. Germline lookup yields CDR1 SGHRS and CDR2 YFSETQ. J was trimmed by 6 bases and V by 4 bases; bases with no gene match: 3. There are 13 residues in the CDR3. CDR3 protein: CASSPGQGNIQYF. CDR3 sequence (DNA): TGCGCCAGCAGCCCTGGACAGGGAAACATTCAGTACTTC.

V usage is TRBV18 and J usage is TRBJ1-2; the D gene is possibly TRBD1 (6 bases). The CDR3 consists of 15 residues. Trimming cost V 0 bases and J 5 bases, with 13 bases left between them. Germline loops: CDR1 KGHSH, CDR2 LQKENI. CDR3 nucleotide sequence: TGTGCCAGCTCACCACCCGGCAGGGGTTGGTATGGCTACACCTTC. Protein sequence: CASSPPGRGWYGYTF. Full variable domain (missing parts from reference TRBV18 and TRBJ1-2): NAGVMQNPRHLVRRRGQEARLRCSPMKGHSHVYWYRQLPEEGLKFMVYLQKENIIDESGMPKERFSAEFPKEGPSILRIQQVVRGDSAAYFCASSPPGRGWYGYTFGSGTRLTVV.

This clone was counted a few times. The rearrangement uses TRBV6-1 and TRBJ2-5, with a possible D match to TRBD1 (5 bases). Trimming cost V 6 bases and J 1 base, with 6 bases left between them. CDR1 MNHNS and CDR2 SASEGT come from the germline V gene. The CDR3 length is 12 residues. CDR3 coding DNA: TGTGCCAGCAGACAGGCCCAAGAGACCCAGTACTTC. Amino acids: CASRQAQETQYF.

The chain recombines TRBV7-2 with TRBJ2-3, with unresolved D. With 3 bases removed from V and 5 bases from J, the gap between germline ends came to 9 bases. Looked up from germline, CDR1 is SGHTA and CDR2 is FQGNSA. CDR3 length: 13 amino acids. CDR3 sequence: CASSFNARDTQYF. In DNA form, the CDR3 reads TGTGCCAGCAGCTTTAACGCGAGAGATACGCAGTATTTT.

This clone was seen only a few times. V gene TRBV19 combines with J gene TRBJ1-5; 7 positions agree with TRBD1. Trimming cost V 7 bases and J 7 bases; bases outside gene matches: 13. The CDR3 is 15 amino acids. CDR1 and CDR2 (germline): LNHDA, SQIVND (reference sequence). The CDR3 loop reads CASTLSSTGRQPQHF. The CDR3 DNA reads as TGTGCCAGTACCCTATCGTCGACAGGGCGCCAGCCCCAGCATTTT. The entire variable domain, with the rest obtained from reference TRBV19 and TRBJ1-5, is as follows: DGGITQSPKYLFRKEGQNVTLSCEQNLNHDAMYWYRQDPGQGLRLIYYSQIVNDFQKGDIAEGYSVSREKKESFPLTVTSAQKNPTAFYLCASTLSSTGRQPQHFGDGTRLSIL.

The CDR3 bases are TGTGCCAGCAGAACCACAGGGTTGGAGACCCAGTACTTC. Translating gives CASRTTGLETQYF. This chain uses TRBV7-2 with TRBJ2-5, with D possibly TRBD1 on 6 matching bases. The V gene's germline CDR1 is SGHTA and CDR2 FQGNSA. This CDR3 has 13 amino acids. Trimming left V 6 bases short and J 5 bases short, with 13 bases between.

This clone occurred a few times. This chain uses TRBV19 with TRBJ1-5, with TRBD1 identical over 10 bases. This CDR3 comprises 14 residues. Germline V CDR1 and CDR2: LNHDA, SQIVND (reference sequence). V was pared by 8 bases and J by 7 bases, with 8 bases of the junction left unmatched. This CDR3 is CASFSGQGEQPQHF. The CDR3 nucleotides are TGTGCCAGTTTCTCTGGACAGGGGGAACAGCCCCAGCATTTT.

The gene calls are TRBV7-2 and TRBJ2-7, with 9 positions matching TRBD1. Germline V lookup: CDR1 SGHTA, CDR2 FQGNSA. The CDR3 has 14 residues. V trimming: 5 bases; J trimming: 6 bases; junction bases outside the gene matches: 8. This CDR3 reads CASSDDRGRVEQYF. DNA for the CDR3: TGTGCCAGCAGCGACGACAGGGGGAGGGTCGAGCAGTACTTC.

Regarding this clone: Lacking the conserved final phenylalanine or tryptophan, this CDR3 likely reflects a read error. It is unclear where the CDR3 begins or ends on the DNA, so no DNA is shown, and the CDR3 is as TCRdb lists it. This rearrangement joins TRBV21-1 to TRBJ2-7; the table's TRBD2 call for D was not verified on the DNA. TRBV21-1 is marked as a pseudogene. The CDR3 spans 9 residues, counting both ends. The CDR3 protein is CASSLRLAI.

This clone has a handful of counts. The genes are TRBV2 and TRBJ1-1; 8 bases are shared with TRBD1. CDR1 is SNHLY, CDR2 FYNNEI, per germline. The CDR3 covers 11 residues. V was clipped by 6 bases and J by 7 bases; unmatched bases: 1. CDR3 nucleotide sequence: TGTGCCAGCAGGGACAGGGATGAAGCTTTCTTT. Encoded protein: CASRDRDEAFF.

This clone occurred a few times. This chain joins TRBV5-4 and TRBJ2-7, with TRBD2 identical over 14 bases. V lost 4 bases and J lost 6; bases outside the gene matches: 9. There are 16 residues in the CDR3. Germline CDR1 reads SGHNT; CDR2 reads YYREEE (reference sequence). CDR3 sequence reads: CASSPGTSGRHSEQYF. CDR3 coding DNA: TGTGCCAGCAGCCCCGGGACTAGCGGGAGACACAGCGAGCAGTACTTC.

This clone was observed a handful of times. The rearrangement uses TRBV28 and TRBJ2-7, with 11 bases that match TRBD1. Losses at the gene ends were 7 bases for V and 2 bases for J; bases not matched to a gene: 4. Germline V gene lookup returns CDR1 MDHEN and CDR2 SYDVKM. The CDR3 loop spans 14 amino acids. This CDR3 reads CASTSGQGAYEQYF. The CDR3 bases are TGTGCCAGCACCTCGGGACAGGGGGCCTACGAGCAGTACTTC.

In this sample, this clone turned up a few times. J is TRBJ1-2 and V is TRBV30; the D is unclear. The germline V gene encodes CDR1 GTSNPN and CDR2 SVGIG (reference sequence). V dropped 5 bases and J dropped 3 bases, with 7 bases sitting between them. The CDR3 loop spans 11 amino acids. CDR3 nucleotides: TGTGCCTGGGGCCGGGACTATGGCTACACCTTC. Translated: CAWGRDYGYTF.

This clone was observed a few times. The chain recombines TRBV28 with TRBJ1-2; TRBD1 aligns across 11 bases. The V gene's germline CDR1 is MDHEN and CDR2 SYDVKM. This CDR3 region has 15 residues. After removal of 10 bases from V and 0 bases from J, the junction contained 7 bases not matched to a gene. The CDR3 spells CATLGQGGANYGYTF. The CDR3 bases are TGTGCCACATTGGGACAGGGGGGAGCTAACTATGGCTACACCTTC.

This clone was seen a handful of times. Its ends do not fully match the called genes, so a read error is possible. The genes are TRBV7-9 and TRBJ2-3, with 8 positions matching TRBD2. There are 15 residues in the CDR3. Germline V gives CDR1 SEHNR, CDR2 FQNEAQ (reference sequence). CDR3 DNA sequence: TGTGCCAGCAGCAATCGGGGGGGTCTCACATATACGCAGTATTTT. Translation gives CASSNRGGLTYTQYF.